This TCR beta chain was recovered during a study of radiation and T cells in renal cell carcinoma. Study information: Nephrectomy followed 15 Gy stereotactic body radiation by 4 weeks.

Repertoires were generated with immunoSEQ multiplex PCR, while TCRdb's copy carries only in-frame clones and drops some. Of about 88,000 clones detected, approximately 86% appear once; the ten largest clones hold less than 10%. General observations from the study: From baseline, blood top tumor clonotypes peaked at 2 weeks post-radiation.

Regarding this clone: What it binds is unknown.

Time point indicated: baseline pretreatment blood. Indicated treatment: 15 Gy SBRT to primary tumor, nephrectomy 4 weeks later. V dropped 0 bases and J dropped 3; count of bases not matched to a gene: 7. The CDR3 sequence is 17 residues long. The sequence derives from a man in his fifties with renal cell carcinoma. The chain couples TRBV23-1 to TRBJ2-4; 8 nucleotides agree with TRBD1. TRBV23-1 is designated an ORF whose function remains uncertain. The input for sequencing was blood, taken from a patient whose treatment included radiotherapy and nephrectomy. The CDR3 is CASSQSGEDRVKNIQYF. The CDR3 DNA sequence: TGCGCCAGCAGTCAATCCGGCGAGGACAGGGTCAAAAACATTCAGTACTTC.